The clone carrying this TCR beta chain was picked up a small number of times. V was trimmed by 1 base and J by 4 bases, leaving 16 bases between them. Germline V gene sequence: CDR1 SGHTA, CDR2 FQGNSA. The CDR3 totals 16 residues. The authors ran a second PCR of roughly 6 to 12 cycles using a sample-barcoded 5' primer and a J-beta primer mix. Via MiXCR, TCRdb re-called the 5' RACE reads, giving one row per CDR3 protein. Here the sample spans 1.5 million or so distinct CDR3 sequences, 35% to 45% being singletons. This sample was included in a study of blood T cells in healthy people across ages. This rearrangement joins TRBV7-2 to TRBJ1-1, with D maybe TRBD1 (6 bases). The receptor was isolated from a woman under 30 in good health. The sequenced material came from blood. In nucleotides, the CDR3 is TGTGCCAGCAGCTTAGGGGGGCAGGGTTGGAGCACTGAAGCTTTCTTT. It yields the protein CASSLGGQGWSTEAFF.